This is a list of T cell receptor beta chains from one sample in a study of blood T cell repertoires in COVID-19. The method was immunoSEQ multiplex PCR; TCRdb's version includes in-frame clones alone and lacks a portion of them. The sample carries about 71,000 clones, roughly 80% recorded once. The sequenced material came from peripheral blood. All receptors come from a woman older than 75 with acute or convalescent COVID-19. Both conserved end residues are part of each CDR3. Fields, in order: D gene, J gene, clone size, V gene, CDR3 DNA, CDR3 protein. The D gene is left open where the match is weak. Size is stated for part of the rows, as once, few or many counts, or as a class when the clone is expanded.

D: TRBD2; J: TRBJ2-7; size: .; V: TRBV9; DNA: TGTGCCAGCAGCGTAGGGGCGGGAGGGACCTACGAGCAGTACTTC; CDR3: CASSVGAGGTYEQYF
D: TRBD1; J: TRBJ1-1; size: .; V: TRBV6-6; DNA: TGTGCCAGCAGTTACTCGTCCAGGGGGAAAACTGAAGCTTTCTTT; CDR3: CASSYSSRGKTEAFF
D: TRBD1; J: TRBJ1-1; size: .; V: TRBV28; DNA: TGTGCCAGCAGTTCCCTCCGGACAGGAGATTTTCGCACTGAAGCTTTCTTT; CDR3: CASSSLRTGDFRTEAFF
D: TRBD2; J: TRBJ2-5; size: .; V: TRBV15; DNA: TGTGCCACCAGCAGAGAAGGACTAGCGGGACCTCCCATGTACTTC; CDR3: CATSREGLAGPPMYF
D: TRBD1; J: TRBJ1-4; size: .; V: TRBV11-3; DNA: TGTGCCAGCAGCGCCGGACAGGGCACTAATGAAAAACTGTTTTTT; CDR3: CASSAGQGTNEKLFF
D: TRBD1; J: TRBJ1-2; size: .; V: TRBV4-2; DNA: TGTGCCAGCAGCCAGGGTTCTTTGACAGGGTCCTATGGCTACACCTTC; CDR3: CASSQGSLTGSYGYTF
D: TRBD2; J: TRBJ2-7; size: .; V: TRBV4-1; DNA: TGCGCCAGCAGCCAGGCCCCTAGCGGGCCCTACGAGCAGTACTTC; CDR3: CASSQAPSGPYEQYF
D: TRBD2; J: TRBJ2-3; size: .; V: TRBV6-1; DNA: TGTGCCAGCAGTGGATATGGGGGAGGGGCGGCAGATACGCAGTATTTT; CDR3: CASSGYGGGAADTQYF
D: .; J: TRBJ2-5; size: .; V: TRBV7-9; DNA: TGTGCCAGCAGCTTTCGGGAACTCCAAGAGACCCAGTACTTC; CDR3: CASSFRELQETQYF
D: .; J: TRBJ1-1; size: .; V: TRBV6-5; DNA: TGTGCCAGCAGTACGGGAGCTAGAACTGAAGCTTTCTTT; CDR3: CASSTGARTEAFF
D: .; J: TRBJ1-1; size: once; V: TRBV7-2; DNA: TGTGCCAGCAGCTCCCGACAGAGAAACACTGAAGCTTTCTTT; CDR3: CASSSRQRNTEAFF
D: .; J: TRBJ2-5; size: .; V: TRBV4-2; DNA: TGTGCCAGCAGCCAAGAGGGCGGCGGGGCACACTACTTC; CDR3: CASSQEGGGAHYF
D: .; J: TRBJ1-4; size: .; V: TRBV11-2; DNA: TGTGCCAGCAGCTTAGCGGGATGGGTGGGCCCTGAAAAACTGTTTTTT; CDR3: CASSLAGWVGPEKLFF
D: TRBD1; J: TRBJ1-1; size: .; V: TRBV5-1; DNA: TGCGCCAGCAGTTCCCGGACAGGGCGGGCCACTGAAGCTTTCTTT; CDR3: CASSSRTGRATEAFF
D: .; J: TRBJ2-1; size: .; V: TRBV5-1; DNA: TGCGCCAGCAGCTTGGAGGGGAACTCCTACAATGAGCAGTTCTTC; CDR3: CASSLEGNSYNEQFF
D: .; J: TRBJ2-3; size: few; V: TRBV5-1; DNA: TGCGCCAGCAATGGCGGGACGGTGACAGATACGCAGTATTTT; CDR3: CASNGGTVTDTQYF
D: TRBD2; J: TRBJ2-2; size: .; V: TRBV14; DNA: TGTGCCAGCAGCCGGCCCTATCGGCGGGAGGGCCTTGGCGGGGAGCTGTTTTTT; CDR3: CASSRPYRREGLGGELFF